This paragraph reports one T cell receptor beta chain. This entry belongs to a study of blood T cell repertoires in COVID-19. Participant-reported clinical history was the basis for cohort assignment. This CDR3 region has 14 residues. Deletions cut 1 base from V and 9 bases from J, with 11 bases between. The germline CDR1 and CDR2 sequences are SGHKS and YYEKEE (reference sequence). In the authors' workflow: The authors estimated nucleated cell counts from reference gene primer amplification. Generated by immunoSEQ multiplex PCR, the TCRdb table keeps only in-frame clones and is missing some. V and J calls and clone size follow that table, whereas D and trimming were derived from the DNA. The sample yields about 180,000 clones, approximately 84% seen once.

Source material: PBMCs or T cells enriched from blood (not recorded which). The sequence came from a woman aged 50 to 60 who had recovered from COVID-19. V gene TRBV5-5 combines with J gene TRBJ1-6; no reliable D call. CDR3 bases: TGTGCCAGCAGCTTGTGGAGGGAGGGTTCACCCCTCCACTTT. Its translation is CASSLWREGSPLHF.